Below, 12 T cell receptor beta chains from the same sample are listed, as sequenced in a study of T-cell reconstitution after alpha-beta-depleted transplantation in children. Preparation of the TCRbeta library used unique molecular identifiers. MiXCR, applied by TCRdb to the PCR reads, yields one record per CDR3 protein. The table records about 270,000 distinct CDR3 sequences, more than 8% of them present only once. The sequencing here drew on PBMCs from the stem cell graft donor, taken from the stem cell graft. These receptors were taken from a human donor who donated a stem cell graft to a child with SCID.

This clonotype came up a few times. This chain links TRBV7-2 with TRBJ2-7; tentative D call: TRBD2 (5 bases). Germline CDR1 reads SGHTA; CDR2 reads FQGNSA. The CDR3 runs to 13 residues. Trimming took off 7 bases at V and 4 bases at J, with 14 bases between the two ends. This CDR3 is CASTRGGRYEQYF. Written as DNA, the CDR3 is TGTGCCAGCACCCGTGGAGGTAGATACGAGCAGTACTTC.

The chain recombines TRBV7-9 with TRBJ1-1; no clear D. V was shortened by 5 bases and J by 3 bases, with 16 bases between the two germline ends. Germline V gene sequence: CDR1 SEHNR, CDR2 FQNEAQ (reference sequence). CDR3 length: 15 residues. The CDR3, as DNA: TGTGCCAGCAGCACTCGCCCGGGGTCCGACACTGAAGCTTTCTTT. It encodes CASSTRPGSDTEAFF.

This clonotype turned up a few times. The rearrangement links TRBV5-1 to TRBJ2-2; TRBD1 is a possible D gene (6 bases). CDR3 length: 15 residues. With 5 bases removed from V and 0 bases from J, the gap between germline ends came to 11 bases. Germline CDR1 reads SGHRS; CDR2 reads YFSETQ. CDR3 amino acids: CASSDRTANTGELFF. The CDR3 DNA follows: TGCGCCAGCAGTGACAGGACCGCGAACACCGGGGAGCTGTTTTTT.

This clonotype appeared a few times. The V gene is TRBV10-3, the J gene TRBJ2-7; no firm D call. V lost 0 bases and J lost 6, with 9 bases in between. This CDR3 region has 13 residues. Per germline, CDR1 ENHRY and CDR2 SYGVKD. This chain's CDR3 is CAISESEVGEQYF. The CDR3 DNA is TGTGCCATCAGTGAGTCGGAAGTGGGCGAGCAGTACTTC.

The rearrangement joins TRBV12-3 or TRBV12-4 to TRBJ1-4, with no clear D. V lost 5 bases and J 4 bases, leaving 11 bases between the germline ends. This CDR3 has 14 residues. The CDR3 coding sequence is TGTGCCAGCAGTGCGCCCAGTGATAATGAAAAACTGTTTTTT. This translates into CASSAPSDNEKLFF.

This clonotype was counted between two and nine times. The chain is built from TRBV4-1 and TRBJ1-4; no reliable D call. CDR3 length: 15 amino acids. V lost 1 base and J lost 5, with 11 bases in between. Germline loops: CDR1 MGHRA, CDR2 YSYEKL. The CDR3 bases are TGCGCCAGCAGCCAAGTGGCAGCGCAGAATGAAAAACTGTTTTTT. It yields the protein CASSQVAAQNEKLFF.

This clonotype was recorded a few times. The CDR3 coding sequence is TGCAGCGCCTCGGGGGGAGGTAATGAAAAACTGTTTTTT. Encoded protein: CSASGGGNEKLFF. The chain uses TRBV29-1 and TRBJ1-4; maybe TRBD1 (5 bases). V was pared by 7 bases and J by 4 bases, with 13 bases between. The germline CDR1 and CDR2 sequences are SQVTM and ANQGSEA. The CDR3 is 13 amino acids.

V gene TRBV7-9 combines with J gene TRBJ2-3, with 7 bases lining up with TRBD1. The germline CDR1 and CDR2 sequences are SEHNR and FQNEAQ (reference sequence). CDR3 length equals 15 residues. V lost 2 bases to trimming and J lost 4 bases; unmatched junction nucleotides: 6. Here the CDR3 DNA reads TGTGCCAGCAGCTTATTAGGGCAGGGGGCAGATACGCAGTATTTT. It yields the protein CASSLLGQGADTQYF.

This rearrangement joins TRBV6-1 to TRBJ2-1; D may be TRBD1 or TRBD2 (5 bases each). Germline values: CDR1 MNHNS, CDR2 SASEGT. Trimming shortened V by 6 bases and J by 1 base, and 13 bases separated the two germline ends. The CDR3 loop spans 15 amino acids. Written as DNA, the CDR3 is TGTGCCAGCAGAACCCCGGGACGGTCCTACAATGAGCAGTTCTTC. Protein sequence: CASRTPGRSYNEQFF.

V gene TRBV28 combines with J gene TRBJ1-2; D gene unclear. Germline V gene data show CDR1 as MDHEN and CDR2 as SYDVKM. CDR3 length: 14 residues. V lost 6 bases and J lost 8, with 19 bases in between. The chain's CDR3 is CASRDLNAYQGYTF. CDR3 nucleotides: TGTGCCAGCAGGGATCTAAACGCGTATCAGGGCTACACCTTC.

The chain is built from TRBV25-1 and TRBJ2-3; TRBD2 might be the D (5 bases). Per the germline V gene, CDR1 is MGHDK and CDR2 is SYGVNS. V was trimmed by 7 bases and J by 0 bases, leaving 20 bases between them. CDR3 length: 17 amino acids. For the CDR3, the DNA is TGTGCCAGCACTTCCCGTGAGGGTACCTCTAGCACAGATACGCAGTATTTT. Translating it yields CASTSREGTSSTDTQYF.

This chain links TRBV20-1 with TRBJ1-4; possible D gene TRBD1, 5 bases. The CDR3 extends over 16 amino acids. From germline, CDR1 is DFQATT and CDR2 SNEGSKA (reference sequence). Between the trimmed V and J ends, which lost 1 base and 6 bases, there was a span of 18 bases. The chain's CDR3 is CSARVKGSNLHEKLFF. The CDR3 coding sequence is TGCAGTGCTAGAGTTAAGGGGTCGAACCTACATGAAAAACTGTTTTTT.